The clone carrying this T cell receptor beta chain showed up just once. The antigen is not known. This sample stems from a study of T cell responses to AZD1222 COVID-19 vaccine. The germline CDR1 and CDR2 sequences are LGHDT and YNNKEL (reference sequence). The V gene end was trimmed by 2 bases and the J gene end by 5 bases; junction bases not matched to a gene: 8. The CDR3 runs 15 residues. Study conclusions and caveats: Sampled repertoires all dated from after the peak T cell response.

Only in-frame clones appear in the TCRdb table, and some are missing; sequencing was by immunoSEQ multiplex PCR. This sample has around 80,000 clones, with 83% found just once. The V and J genes are TRBV3-1 (or the pseudogene TRBV3-2) and TRBJ2-5; the match to TRBD1 covers 7 bases. The sequence was collected from an adult who received the AZD1222 COVID-19 vaccine. This specimen was peripheral blood, taken 28 days after the second AZD1222 dose. CDR3 residues: CASSQPNRGGETQYF. DNA for the CDR3: TGTGCCAGCAGCCAACCCAACAGGGGCGGGGAGACCCAGTACTTC.